These 32 T cell receptor beta chains were all obtained from the same sample, sequenced in a study of blood T cell repertoires in COVID-19. Using immunoSEQ multiplex PCR, the repertoire was profiled, and TCRdb retains in-frame clones only, with some absent. The table has under 15,000 clones, about 85% seen once; the top ten hold around 5%. The material sequenced was peripheral blood. These receptors were collected from a human donor in a cohort sampled during active COVID-19.

This clone was seen more than once but under ten times. The chain couples TRBV7-9 to TRBJ1-3; a possible D gene is TRBD1 (6 bases). CDR1 is SEHNR and CDR2 is FQNEAQ in the germline V gene (reference sequence). V lost 4 bases and J 3 bases, leaving 13 bases between the germline ends. CDR3 length: 15 residues. CDR3 sequence: CASSSPRTVGNTIYF. In DNA, the CDR3 is TGTGCCAGCAGCTCCCCCCGGACAGTTGGAAACACCATATATTTT. Filled out from reference TRBV7-9 and TRBJ1-3, the complete variable domain reads DTGVSQNPRHKITKRGQNVTFRCDPISEHNRLYWYRQTLGQGPEFLTYFQNEAQLEKSRLLSDRFSAERPKGSFSTLEIQRTEQGDSAMYLCASSSPRTVGNTIYFGEGSWLTVV.

The rearrangement links TRBV18 to TRBJ1-1; no clear D gene. The CDR3 covers 13 residues. The germline V gene has CDR1 KGHSH and CDR2 LQKENI. V lost 6 bases to trimming and J lost 0 bases, with 8 bases between them. CDR3 in amino acids: CASSGGMNTEAFF. The CDR3 DNA reads TGTGCCAGCTCTGGCGGAATGAACACTGAAGCTTTCTTT.

The chain employs TRBV5-1 and TRBJ1-1, with 7 nucleotides matching TRBD1. The germline CDR1 and CDR2 sequences are SGHRS and YFSETQ. The CDR3 contains 15 residues. Trimming cost V 3 bases and J 0 bases; bases outside gene matches: 5. The CDR3 region is CASSSAGTVNTEAFF. CDR3 bases: TGCGCCAGCAGCTCGGCCGGGACAGTGAACACTGAAGCTTTCTTT. Together with reference TRBV5-1 and TRBJ1-1, the CDR3 gives the full variable domain: KAGVTQTPRYLIKTRGQQVTLSCSPISGHRSVSWYQQTPGQGLQFLFEYFSETQRNKGNFPGRFSGRQFSNSRSEMNVSTLELGDSALYLCASSSAGTVNTEAFFGQGTRLTVV.

This clone came up a few times. This chain connects TRBV6-4 to TRBJ2-3; TRBD2 aligns across 10 bases. This CDR3 has 16 amino acids. J gave up 2 bases and V 3 bases, and 5 bases lay outside the gene matches. Germline V gene data show CDR1 as MRHNA and CDR2 as SNTAGT. The CDR3 sequence is CASSEIAGGFTDTQYF. The CDR3 nucleotides are TGTGCCAGCAGTGAGATAGCGGGAGGATTCACAGATACGCAGTATTTT.

This clone appeared a few times. The V and J genes are TRBV2 and TRBJ1-5, with 10 bases identical to TRBD1. Germline V gene data show CDR1 as SNHLY and CDR2 as FYNNEI. The CDR3 is 15 residues long. Losses at the gene ends were 5 bases for V and 2 bases for J; bases not matched to a gene: 3. The CDR3: CASSRQGAGNQPQHF. CDR3 nucleotide sequence: TGTGCCAGCAGTCGACAGGGGGCTGGCAATCAGCCCCAGCATTTT.

This clone appeared once. The chain is built from TRBV10-3 and TRBJ2-2, with 8 bases lining up with TRBD2. The V segment lost 8 bases and the J segment 4 bases; nucleotides outside the gene matches: 15. In germline, CDR1 is ENHRY, CDR2 SYGVKD. This CDR3 has 17 residues. CDR3 loop: CAIRGGSAGDSTGELFF. CDR3 DNA sequence: TGTGCCATCCGTGGGGGGTCAGCGGGGGATAGCACCGGGGAGCTGTTTTTT.

This sequence joins TRBV6-5 and TRBJ1-2, with 7 positions matching TRBD1. This CDR3 is 13 amino acids long. Germline V gene data show CDR1 as MNHEY and CDR2 as SVGAGI. V dropped 6 bases and J dropped 4; count of bases not matched to a gene: 5. CDR3 nucleotide sequence: TGTGCCAGCAGGGTGGGACAGATCTATGGCTACACCTTC. This encodes CASRVGQIYGYTF.

The V gene is TRBV21-1, the J gene TRBJ1-1; the D call in the table, TRBD1, was not verified against the DNA. TRBV21-1 is a pseudogene locus. The CDR3 extends over 16 amino acids. CDR3 loop: CASSKHQGHEDTEAFF. CDR3 nucleotide sequence: TGTGCCAGCAGCAAACATCAGGGGCATGAGGACACTGAAGCTTTCTTT.

The chain combines TRBV7-3 with TRBJ2-2, with 7 bases matching TRBD1. The CDR3 covers 14 residues. Germline CDR1 SGHTA, CDR2 FQGTGA. J lost 5 bases, V lost 4 bases, and 4 bases had no gene match. The CDR3 nucleotides read TGTGCCAGCAGCTGGGACAGTAAAACCGGGGAGCTGTTTTTT. Protein product: CASSWDSKTGELFF.

The chain carries TRBV5-6 and TRBJ2-5, with D possibly being TRBD2 (7 bases). Looked up from germline, CDR1 is SGHDT and CDR2 is YYEEEE. There are 16 residues in the CDR3. V lost 0 bases, J lost 4 bases, and 16 bases lay in between. CDR3 region: CASSLDLAGARETQYF. The CDR3 bases are TGTGCCAGCAGCTTGGATTTGGCGGGGGCCCGAGAGACCCAGTACTTC.

This chain connects TRBV6-2 or TRBV6-3 to TRBJ1-1; 7 bases are a match to TRBD1. Per germline, CDR1 MNHEY and CDR2 SVGEGT. The junction had 7 bases not matched to a gene; V was cut back by 5 bases and J by 7 bases. The CDR3 contains 13 residues. CDR3 sequence: CASSRDRAGEAFF. DNA of the CDR3: TGTGCCAGCAGTCGCGACAGGGCCGGTGAAGCTTTCTTT.

CDR3: CASSPGTGRSPLHF. The CDR3 DNA sequence: TGTGCCAGCAGCCCCGGGACAGGGAGGTCACCCCTCCACTTT. The chain combines TRBV6-5 with TRBJ1-6; TRBD1 aligns across 9 bases. Germline V gene lookup returns CDR1 MNHEY and CDR2 SVGAGI. This CDR3 is 14 amino acids long. Trimming at V came to 6 bases and at J to 10 bases, leaving 7 bases not matched to a gene.

The J gene is TRBJ2-3, the V gene TRBV11-2; 10 bases line up with TRBD1. V lost 6 bases and J lost 0; bases outside the gene matches: 6. The CDR3 extends over 16 amino acids. Germline-derived CDR1 and CDR2 are SGHAT and FQNNGV. CDR3: CASRYRQGASTDTQYF. In DNA form, the CDR3 reads TGTGCCAGCAGATACAGACAGGGGGCCAGCACAGATACGCAGTATTTT.

The chain uses TRBV27 and TRBJ1-2, with D unclear. CDR1 and CDR2 (germline): MNHEY, SMNVEV (reference sequence). The CDR3 consists of 15 residues. With 4 bases removed from V and 2 bases from J, the gap between germline ends came to 14 bases. Here the CDR3 reads CASSSVPGYNYGYTF. The DNA of the CDR3 is TGTGCCAGCAGTTCGGTCCCGGGATACAACTATGGCTACACCTTC.

The chain carries TRBV7-9 and TRBJ1-4; 9 nucleotides agree with TRBD1. The CDR3 runs 15 residues. Germline-derived CDR1 and CDR2 are SEHNR and FQNEAQ (reference sequence). With 1 base clipped from V and 7 bases from J, the junction kept 4 bases outside the gene matches. As DNA, the CDR3 is TGTGCCAGCAGCTTAGTCGGGGACAGGGCTGAAAAACTGTTTTTT. Translation gives CASSLVGDRAEKLFF.

This sequence joins TRBV15 and TRBJ1-4; TRBD1 matches at 9 bases. V lost 3 bases to trimming and J lost 7 bases; unmatched junction nucleotides: 9. Germline V gene lookup returns CDR1 LNHNV and CDR2 YYDKDF (reference sequence). This CDR3 spans 16 amino acids. CDR3 protein: CATSRDRTGVGEKLFF. CDR3 DNA: TGTGCCACCAGCAGGGACCGGACAGGGGTGGGTGAAAAACTGTTTTTT.

The J gene is TRBJ2-3, the V gene TRBV10-1, with D perhaps matching TRBD2 (6 bases). Germline assignment: CDR1 WNHNN and CDR2 SYGVQD (reference sequence). This CDR3 region has 16 residues. The V and J ends lost 0 bases and 5 bases respectively, with 15 bases between them. The CDR3 DNA reads as TGCGCCAGCAGTGAGTCTGGTCAGCGGGCCATAGATACGCAGTATTTT. This translates into CASSESGQRAIDTQYF.

The chain carries TRBV4-2 and TRBJ2-3; a possible D gene is TRBD2 (5 bases). Trimming left V 0 bases short and J 0 bases short, with 10 bases between. Germline CDR1 is LGHNA and CDR2 is YNFKEQ. CDR3 length: 16 residues. CDR3 loop: CASSQEGGPSTDTQYF. For the CDR3, the DNA is TGTGCCAGCAGCCAAGAAGGAGGTCCTAGCACAGATACGCAGTATTTT.

This chain joins TRBV10-3 and TRBJ2-7; the D gene is possibly TRBD1 (6 bases). V lost 0 bases and J 2 bases, leaving 11 bases between the germline ends. Germline V gene lookup returns CDR1 ENHRY and CDR2 SYGVKD. The CDR3 has 15 amino acids. The CDR3 DNA sequence: TGTGCCATCAGTGAGTCATCAGGGGCTACCTACGAGCAGTACTTC. Amino acids: CAISESSGATYEQYF.

The gene calls are TRBV9 and TRBJ1-1; D may be TRBD1 (5 bases). Germline CDR1 and CDR2: SGDLS and YYNGEE. The CDR3 has 16 residues. Trimming cost V 3 bases and J 1 base, with 16 bases left between them. The CDR3 nucleotides read TGTGCCAGCAGCGCTTCCGGAACAGGAAGGAACACTGAAGCTTTCTTT. Amino acids: CASSASGTGRNTEAFF.

The V and J genes are TRBV27 and TRBJ1-6, with TRBD1 matching 7 bases. The trim removed 6 bases at V and 10 bases at J, leaving 6 bases unmatched. This CDR3 spans 13 amino acids. Per germline, CDR1 MNHEY and CDR2 SMNVEV (reference sequence). Here the CDR3 reads CASRTDRASPLHF. CDR3 sequence (DNA): TGTGCCAGCAGGACAGACAGGGCCTCACCCCTCCACTTT.

This clone has a handful of counts. The CDR3: CASSTGQGIGEKLFF. The CDR3 DNA reads as TGTGCCAGTAGTACGGGACAGGGAATAGGTGAAAAACTGTTTTTT. The rearrangement joins TRBV19 to TRBJ1-4; 9 nucleotides match TRBD1. Trimming at V came to 4 bases and at J to 7 bases, leaving 7 bases not matched to a gene. The germline gives CDR1 LNHDA, CDR2 SQIVND (reference sequence). This CDR3 has 15 residues.

The chain recombines TRBV20-1 with TRBJ1-4; no clear D gene. Germline CDR1 reads DFQATT; CDR2 reads SNEGSKA (reference sequence). The V end lost 3 bases, the J end lost 5 bases, and 10 bases lay between the germline ends. This CDR3 is built from 13 residues. CDR3 bases: TGCAGTGCTAGTCGGCGGATAAATGAAAAACTGTTTTTT. Protein product: CSASRRINEKLFF.

V gene TRBV12-3 or TRBV12-4 combines with J gene TRBJ2-5; 8 positions match TRBD1. V dropped 5 bases and J dropped 2; count of bases not matched to a gene: 1. The CDR3 runs to 13 residues. The CDR3 DNA reads as TGTGCCAGCAGTCGACAGGGGCAAGAGACCCAGTACTTC. Translated, it gives CASSRQGQETQYF.

CDR3 nucleotide sequence: TGTGCCAGCAGCCCGACTATGCGCGGGACTGAAGCTTTCTTT. This translates into CASSPTMRGTEAFF. This sequence joins TRBV5-6 and TRBJ1-1; no firm D call. V was clipped by 4 bases and J by 5 bases, with 15 bases between them. Germline lookup yields CDR1 SGHDT and CDR2 YYEEEE. The CDR3 spans 14 residues.

This clone was counted once. V usage is TRBV9 and J usage is TRBJ2-7, with D maybe TRBD1 (7 bases). With 3 bases removed from V and 4 bases from J, the gap between germline ends came to 20 bases. The CDR3 has 16 residues. Germline loops: CDR1 SGDLS, CDR2 YYNGEE. The CDR3 sequence: CASSEGAGTSWYEQYF. CDR3 nucleotide sequence: TGTGCCAGCAGCGAGGGGGCCGGGACTTCCTGGTACGAGCAGTACTTC.

V gene TRBV7-8 combines with J gene TRBJ1-6, with a tentative D call TRBD1 (5 bases). With 5 bases removed from V and 7 bases from J, the gap between germline ends came to 15 bases. The CDR3 runs 15 residues. Germline assignment: CDR1 SGHVS and CDR2 FQNEAQ. CDR3 nucleotide sequence: TGTGCCAGCAGCCTAACCGACAGCAGAAATTCACCCCTCCACTTT. Its translation: CASSLTDSRNSPLHF.

V and J are TRBV6-5 and TRBJ1-1; weak D call: TRBD1 (6 bases). The V end was cut by 2 bases, the J end by 9 bases, with 13 bases between. CDR3 length: 13 residues. Looked up from germline, CDR1 is MNHEY and CDR2 is SVGAGI. The DNA for the CDR3 is TGTGCCAGCAGTTACCACAACAGGGACAAAGCTTTCTTT. It yields the protein CASSYHNRDKAFF.

J is TRBJ1-3 and V is TRBV28, with no clear D. CDR3 length equals 15 residues. The germline V and J ends were trimmed by 6 bases and 2 bases, with 14 bases remaining between them. Germline-derived CDR1 and CDR2 are MDHEN and SYDVKM. CDR3 sequence (DNA): TGTGCCAGCAGGGGGAGCCGGTGGGCTGGAAACACCATATATTTT. It is translated as CASRGSRWAGNTIYF.

This chain connects TRBV19 to TRBJ1-2; D is ambiguous. CDR1 and CDR2 (germline): LNHDA, SQIVND (reference sequence). This CDR3 has 16 residues. The V gene lost 4 bases and the J gene lost 0 bases, with 15 bases spanning the gap. Here the CDR3 reads CASSNPWEGTNYGYTF. The CDR3 nucleotides are TGTGCCAGTAGTAATCCCTGGGAGGGAACTAACTATGGCTACACCTTC.

The genes are TRBV9 and TRBJ2-7; 14 bases line up with TRBD2. V dropped 4 bases and J dropped 5; count of bases not matched to a gene: 11. Germline V gene lookup returns CDR1 SGDLS and CDR2 YYNGEE. The length of the CDR3 is 17 residues. CDR3 coding DNA: TGTGCCAGCAGCCCCAAACACGGGACTAGCGGGAGCCACGAGCAGTACTTC. It translates to CASSPKHGTSGSHEQYF.

The chain combines TRBV7-6 with TRBJ2-6, with a tentative D call TRBD2 (6 bases). With 0 bases removed from V and 1 base from J, the gap between germline ends came to 10 bases. Germline lookup yields CDR1 SGHVS and CDR2 FNYEAQ. The CDR3 loop spans 17 amino acids. CDR3 coding DNA: TGTGCCAGCAGCTTAGCTGGGGGGAGATCTGGGGCCAACGTCCTGACTTTC. Encoded protein: CASSLAGGRSGANVLTF.